This is a list of T cell receptor beta chains from one sample in a study of CD8 T cells in ankylosing spondylitis. From the 5' RACE reads, TCRdb called clonotypes with MiXCR, one entry per CDR3 protein. The sample includes around 140,000 distinct CDR3 sequences, under 20% of them seen just once. The sample was blood, either unsorted or a sorted T cell fraction (not recorded which). These receptors all come from a male donor with ankylosing spondylitis. Both conserved end residues are part of each CDR3. A D gene is named only where the DNA matches it firmly. The size field is filled for only some rows; it gives once, few, many or a size class.

d_gene,j_gene,len,abundance,v_gene,CDR3aa,CDR3nt
TRBD1,TRBJ1-1,13,NA,TRBV29-1,CSSARGDGTEAFF,TGCAGCTCTGCCAGGGGGGATGGAACTGAAGCTTTCTTT
NA,TRBJ2-1,17,few,TRBV9,CASSVAHGTFAYNEQFF,TGTGCCAGCAGCGTAGCGCACGGGACTTTTGCTTACAATGAGCAGTTCTTC
TRBD2,TRBJ2-1,15,few,TRBV6-5,CASRYLAGYYNEQFF,TGTGCCAGCAGGTATCTAGCGGGATACTACAATGAGCAGTTCTTC
TRBD2,TRBJ2-5,18,NA,TRBV11-2,CASSLWRLAGGPDGTQYF,TGTGCCAGCAGCTTATGGAGACTAGCGGGAGGGCCTGATGGGACCCAGTACTTC
NA,TRBJ1-6,16,few,TRBV4-3,CASTPSQGSYNSPLHF,TGCGCCAGCACCCCGAGTCAGGGATCCTATAATTCACCCCTCCACTTT
TRBD1,TRBJ2-7,15,NA,TRBV28,CASSLGQGGPYEQYF,TGTGCCAGCAGTTTGGGACAGGGAGGCCCTTACGAGCAGTACTTC
TRBD2,TRBJ2-1,15,NA,TRBV5-6,CASSLAASGNSEQFF,TGTGCCAGCAGCTTGGCGGCTAGCGGGAACAGTGAGCAGTTCTTC
NA,TRBJ1-1,11,NA,TRBV29-1,CSVDVQLKAFF,TGCAGCGTTGATGTCCAGTTAAAAGCTTTCTTT
NA,TRBJ1-4,16,few,TRBV9,CASSSRPGGIDEKLFF,TGTGCCAGCAGCTCCCGCCCCGGGGGAATTGATGAAAAACTGTTTTTT
NA,TRBJ1-1,15,NA,TRBV10-3,CAISESRVGYTEAFF,TGTGCCATCAGTGAGTCAAGGGTTGGATACACTGAAGCTTTCTTT
NA,TRBJ1-4,17,few,TRBV18,CASSLGTRILNNEKLFF,TGTGCCAGCTCCCTTGGGACACGGATATTAAATAATGAAAAACTGTTTTTT
NA,TRBJ2-5,12,few,TRBV5-1,CASSLGGATQYF,TGCGCCAGCAGCTTGGGCGGGGCGACCCAGTACTTC
NA,TRBJ1-6,15,NA,TRBV9,CASSVGGQPSSPLHF,TGTGCCAGCAGCGTAGGGGGACAACCCAGCTCACCCCTCCACTTT
TRBD1,TRBJ2-3,16,NA,TRBV7-9,CASSSRTGDFTDTQYF,TGTGCCAGCAGCTCCAGGACAGGGGACTTCACAGATACGCAGTATTTT
NA,TRBJ1-1,15,few,TRBV12-3/TRBV12-4,CASSLGGLMSTEAFF,TGTGCCAGCAGTTTAGGGGGTTTGATGAGCACTGAAGCTTTCTTT
NA,TRBJ2-7,14,NA,TRBV11-1,CASSSSRLRKEQYF,TGTGCCAGCAGCTCTAGTCGGCTACGAAAGGAGCAGTACTTC
NA,TRBJ1-2,12,many,TRBV12-3/TRBV12-4,CASTLGPDGYTF,TGTGCCAGCACCCTGGGCCCGGACGGCTACACCTTC
NA,TRBJ2-7,14,few,TRBV7-9,CASSFDTRAYEQYF,TGTGCCAGCAGCTTCGACACTAGAGCCTACGAGCAGTACTTC
TRBD2,TRBJ2-1,16,many,TRBV5-1,CASSQHSGSLNNEQFF,TGCGCCAGCAGCCAACATAGCGGGAGCCTGAACAATGAGCAGTTCTTC
NA,TRBJ2-3,12,few,TRBV4-2,CASSQVADTQYF,TGTGCCAGCAGCCAAGTGGCAGATACGCAGTATTTT
NA,TRBJ1-2,10,few,TRBV20-1,CSARTDGYTF,TGCAGTGCACGGACCGATGGCTACACCTTC
NA,TRBJ2-7,13,NA,TRBV27,CASSLGLAHEQYF,TGTGCCAGCAGTTTAGGGCTAGCACACGAGCAGTACTTC
TRBD2,TRBJ2-2,14,few,TRBV2,CATLAGGPGGELFF,TGTGCCACCCTAGCGGGAGGGCCTGGCGGGGAGCTGTTTTTT
NA,TRBJ2-7,16,NA,TRBV4-1,CASSPRDPGLNNEQYF,TGCGCCAGCAGCCCACGGGACCCCGGATTAAATAACGAGCAGTACTTC
NA,TRBJ2-4,15,NA,TRBV10-2,CASTRDSLAKNIQYF,TGCGCCAGCACCCGGGACTCACTAGCCAAAAACATTCAGTACTTC
NA,TRBJ2-3,19,few,TRBV24-1,CATSDPGHEKGRGTDTQYF,TGTGCCACCAGTGACCCCGGACACGAAAAGGGAAGAGGCACAGATACGCAGTATTTT
NA,TRBJ2-7,11,NA,TRBV27,CASSALGEQYF,TGTGCCAGCAGTGCCCTCGGCGAGCAGTACTTC
NA,TRBJ2-7,15,few,TRBV7-9,CASTKMDSPSYEQYF,TGTGCCAGCACCAAAATGGACAGCCCCTCCTACGAGCAGTACTTC
NA,TRBJ1-2,13,NA,TRBV12-3/TRBV12-4,CASEAARNYGYTF,TGTGCCAGCGAAGCGGCCAGGAACTATGGCTACACCTTC
NA,TRBJ2-2,15,NA,TRBV2,CASSVAGGVTGELFF,TGTGCCAGCAGTGTAGCAGGGGGGGTCACCGGGGAGCTGTTTTTT
TRBD1,TRBJ2-1,15,many,TRBV7-8,CASSYRGQKYNEQFF,TGTGCCAGCAGCTACAGGGGCCAAAAATACAATGAGCAGTTCTTC
NA,TRBJ1-2,16,NA,TRBV9,CASSVGRLPSSYGYTF,TGTGCCAGCAGCGTCGGCAGGCTCCCGTCTAGCTATGGCTACACCTTC
NA,TRBJ1-5,15,NA,TRBV4-1,CASSHGPGNNQPQHF,TGCGCCAGCAGCCACGGGCCGGGGAACAATCAGCCCCAGCATTTT
TRBD1,TRBJ2-7,12,NA,TRBV29-1,CSARLTGAEQYF,TGCAGCGCCCGCCTGACAGGGGCCGAGCAGTACTTC
NA,TRBJ1-5,14,NA,TRBV12-3/TRBV12-4,CASSLKGLVEPQHF,TGTGCCAGCAGTTTAAAGGGGTTGGTGGAGCCCCAGCATTTT
NA,TRBJ2-5,13,NA,TRBV27,CASSSRGWETQYF,TGTGCCAGCAGTTCGAGGGGTTGGGAGACCCAGTACTTC
NA,TRBJ1-2,14,few,TRBV12-3/TRBV12-4,CASSLPGGLYGYTF,TGTGCCAGCAGTTTACCGGGCGGGCTCTATGGCTACACCTTC
TRBD2,TRBJ2-2,16,few,TRBV4-3,CASSQDLAGRAGELFF,TGCGCCAGCAGCCAAGACTTAGCGGGACGGGCCGGGGAGCTGTTTTTT
NA,TRBJ2-4,13,NA,TRBV2,CASRGGGINIQYF,TGTGCCAGCAGAGGCGGGGGCATAAACATTCAGTACTTC
NA,TRBJ1-5,13,few,TRBV6-2/TRBV6-3,CASSYGSNQPQHF,TGTGCCAGCAGTTACGGTAGCAATCAGCCCCAGCATTTT
TRBD1,TRBJ1-5,14,many,TRBV12-3/TRBV12-4,CASRRTGDNQPQHF,TGTGCCAGTCGCCGGACAGGGGACAATCAGCCCCAGCATTTT
NA,TRBJ1-5,16,few,TRBV3-1,CASSQDSGGPNQPQHF,TGTGCCAGCAGCCAAGATAGCGGGGGCCCCAATCAGCCCCAGCATTTT
TRBD1,TRBJ2-1,13,few,TRBV7-9,CASSWGQPNEQFF,TGTGCCAGCAGCTGGGGACAGCCCAATGAGCAGTTCTTC
NA,TRBJ2-1,17,few,TRBV12-3/TRBV12-4,CASSTLAGRSQYNEQFF,TGTGCCAGCAGTACCCTGGCAGGTCGGAGTCAATACAATGAGCAGTTCTTC
TRBD2,TRBJ2-1,17,NA,TRBV18,CASSPLGTSGRLNEQFF,TGTGCCAGCTCACCCCTCGGGACTAGCGGGAGGTTGAATGAGCAGTTCTTC
TRBD1,TRBJ2-5,14,NA,TRBV6-2/TRBV6-3,CASSLLDRAETQYF,TGTGCCAGCAGCCTTCTGGACAGGGCGGAGACCCAGTACTTC